The TCR beta chain under discussion was sequenced for a study of blood T cells in healthy people across ages. The CDR3 extends over 15 amino acids. CDR1 is DFQATT, CDR2 SNEGSKA, per germline (reference sequence). V dropped 5 bases and J dropped 5; count of bases not matched to a gene: 8. The second PCR ran about 6 to 12 cycles with a sample-barcoded 5' primer and J-beta primers. Via MiXCR, TCRdb re-called the 5' RACE reads, giving one row per CDR3 protein. The sample gives 800,000 or so distinct CDR3 sequences, around 68% of which show up once; 25% to 35% is in the top ten. Material: blood. The J gene is TRBJ2-5, the V gene TRBV20-1, with 13 bases that match TRBD2. This TCR came from a man aged 25-40 years in good health. DNA of the CDR3: TGCAGTGCTCTTCCCGGGACTAGCGGGGATGAGACCCAGTACTTC. It encodes CSALPGTSGDETQYF.